A single sample gave rise to the 14 T cell receptor beta chains below, sequenced in a study of T cell clonality in common variable immunodeficiency (dated by TCRdb to about 2015). Here is what the overall study found, with its caveats: Fewer deletions and N-nucleotide insertions were reportedly observed in CVID TCRbeta sequences, and highly modified clones with 13 or more V deletions were reportedly absent from CVID TCRbeta sequences.

The library was made by the immunoSEQ multiplex PCR assay. TCRdb carries this immuneACCESS record with in-frame sequences only. Its versions omit some clonotypes, under half of them owing to an unresolved V gene in the studies checked, with the rest unexplained. The table notes roughly 39,000 clones here, none of them singletons. The ten biggest clones cover roughly 6% of the sample. The antigens of these receptors remain unknown. The sequenced material came from peripheral blood mononuclear cells. The source of these receptors is a human donor with common variable immunodeficiency.

This clone has at least ten counts. Read sequence stops 3 residues before the CDR3 end, and the germline J gene provides the missing end. The chain is built from TRBV7-2 and TRBJ1-5; 8 nucleotides match TRBD1. V lost 5 bases to trimming and J lost 7 bases; unmatched junction nucleotides: 7. This CDR3 has 14 residues. The V gene's germline CDR1 is SGHTA and CDR2 FQGNSA. Incomplete CDR3 DNA: TGTGCCAGCAGCCATGGACAGGGCGGCCAGCCC. Translation: CASSHGQGGQP. The full CDR3 protein reads CASSHGQGGQPQHF.

In this sample, this clone turned up a few times. The read is 3 residues too short to cover the CDR3 end, so that end is filled in from the germline J gene. The rearrangement joins TRBV6-2 or TRBV6-3 to TRBJ2-7; D is perhaps TRBD2 (6 bases). The CDR3 length is 13 residues. V lost 6 bases to trimming and J lost 2 bases, with 11 bases between them. Germline CDR1 and CDR2: MNHEY and SVGEGT. The CDR3 sequence is CASSPAGAYEQYF. The CDR3 bases that were read are TGTGCCAGCAGCCCAGCGGGTGCCTACGAG.

For this clone: Read data end 3 residues before the CDR3 end; the end is taken from the germline J gene. The rearrangement links TRBV7-2 to TRBJ1-1, with D tentatively TRBD1 (5 bases). CDR1 and CDR2 from the germline V gene are SGHTA and FQGNSA. V was clipped by 0 bases and J by 5 bases, with 13 bases between them. This CDR3 contains 15 residues. The CDR3 spells CASSLAPGGGTEAFF. CDR3 DNA, as far as it was read: TGTGCCAGCAGCTTAGCCCCGGGGGGTGGTACTGAA.

This clone was counted ten times or more. The CDR3 here is CASSPTLTGQGRNEQYF. Incomplete CDR3 DNA: TGTGCCAGCTCACCCACTCTGACTGGACAGGGCAGAAACGAG. The chain recombines TRBV18 with TRBJ2-7; 8 positions match TRBD1. The read terminates 3 residues ahead of where the CDR3 ends, so the germline J gene completes it. The CDR3 runs to 17 residues. CDR1 and CDR2 (germline): KGHSH, LQKENI. The V segment lost 3 bases and the J segment 5 bases; nucleotides outside the gene matches: 15.

The sample holds many counts of this clone. The read is 3 residues too short to cover the CDR3 end, so that end is filled in from the germline J gene. The V gene is TRBV20-1, the J gene TRBJ2-7; D unclear. The V end was cut by 3 bases, the J end by 2 bases, with 11 bases between. CDR3 size: 13 residues. Germline V gene lookup returns CDR1 DFQATT and CDR2 SNEGSKA (reference sequence). The CDR3 spells CSASIPGPYEQYF. CDR3 bases read: TGCAGTGCTAGTATCCCGGGTCCCTACGAG.

The table lists this clone with many counts. The read ends 3 residues early relative to the CDR3; the germline J gene fills the gap. The chain recombines TRBV5-1 with TRBJ1-1; no definite D call. V was clipped by 1 base and J by 0 bases, with 13 bases between them. The CDR3 contains 16 residues. Germline V gives CDR1 SGHRS, CDR2 YFSETQ. Partial CDR3 DNA: TGCGCCAGCAGCTTGATTGCGGAGTTTATGAACACTGAA. This sequence encodes CASSLIAEFMNTE. The full CDR3 reads CASSLIAEFMNTEAFF.

A word on this clone: Sequencing ends 3 residues short of the CDR3 end; the germline J gene provides the rest. The chain has TRBV20-1 and TRBJ2-7; the match to TRBD2 covers 8 bases. J was trimmed by 4 bases and V by 6 bases; bases with no gene match: 8. The CDR3 length is 13 residues. Germline V gene data show CDR1 as DFQATT and CDR2 as SNEGSKA (reference sequence). The CDR3 DNA, read in part, is TGCAGTGCAACCGGGACTAGTCAGTACGAG. Translated, it gives CSATGTSQYE. The CDR3 as a whole reads CSATGTSQYEQYF.

This clone was found many times. Read data end 3 residues before the CDR3 end; the end is taken from the germline J gene. The chain is built from TRBV20-1 and TRBJ1-1; D ambiguous. V lost 5 bases and J 0 bases, leaving 10 bases between the germline ends. Germline assignment: CDR1 DFQATT and CDR2 SNEGSKA (reference sequence). CDR3 length equals 13 residues. The covered CDR3 bases are TGCAGTGCTCCAAAGGTGATGAACACTGAA. Amino acids: CSAPKVMNTE. From start to end, the CDR3 is CSAPKVMNTEAFF.

This clone was seen a few times. The read ends 3 residues early relative to the CDR3; the germline J gene fills the gap. The chain joins TRBV7-8 to TRBJ1-2, with D hard to call. The CDR3 is 13 amino acids. Germline V gene data show CDR1 as SGHVS and CDR2 as FQNEAQ. Trimming cost V 5 bases and J 2 bases, with 9 bases left between them. CDR3 in amino acids: CASSVSPNYGYTF. The covered CDR3 bases are TGTGCCAGCAGCGTTTCCCCGAACTATGGC.

About this clone itself: The CDR3 end falls 3 residues outside the read, so it is completed with the germline J gene. The chain couples TRBV7-2 to TRBJ1-3; tentatively, D is TRBD1 (5 bases). The CDR3 contains 14 residues. Trimming took off 6 bases at V and 2 bases at J, with 11 bases between the two ends. Germline V gene sequence: CDR1 SGHTA, CDR2 FQGNSA. The sequenced CDR3 bases are TGTGCCAGCAGACCAGGGTTTGCTGGAAACACC. Amino acids: CASRPGFAGNT. The CDR3, in full, reads CASRPGFAGNTIYF.

Remarks on this clone: The read is 3 residues too short to cover the CDR3 end, so that end is filled in from the germline J gene. The chain has TRBV7-3 and TRBJ2-5; TRBD1 aligns across 7 bases. CDR3 length: 14 amino acids. Germline V gene sequence: CDR1 SGHTA, CDR2 FQGTGA. The V segment lost 0 bases and the J segment 5 bases; nucleotides outside the gene matches: 3. The DNA read from the CDR3 is TGTGCCAGCAGCTTAACGGCACAGGGGGAGACC. This sequence encodes CASSLTAQGET. The full CDR3 protein is CASSLTAQGETQYF. Complete variable domain (other parts from reference TRBV7-3 and TRBJ2-5): GAGVSQTPSNKVTEKGKYVELRCDPISGHTALYWYRQSLGQGPEFLIYFQGTGAADDSGLPNDRFFAVRPEGSVSTLKIQRTERGDSAVYLCASSLTAQGETQYFGPGTRLLVL.

There are many counts of this clone. The read gets to within 3 residues of the CDR3 end, and the germline J gene fills in the rest. This chain connects TRBV6-2 or TRBV6-3 to TRBJ1-5, with 8 positions matching TRBD1. The junction had 6 bases not matched to a gene; V was cut back by 5 bases and J by 0 bases. Germline CDR1 is MNHEY and CDR2 is SVGEGT. CDR3 length equals 16 residues. The CDR3 sequence: CASSTRTGTSNQPQHF. CDR3 DNA, as far as it was read: TGTGCCAGCAGTACCCGGACAGGGACTAGCAATCAGCCC.

Turning to this clone: The junction and the germline gene differ at one end; a read error may be behind it. Read data end 3 residues before the CDR3 end; the end is taken from the germline J gene. V usage is TRBV30 and J usage is TRBJ2-6; D remains unclear. Germline V CDR1 and CDR2: GTSNPN, SVGIG (reference sequence). This CDR3 region has 16 residues. CDR3 bases read: TGTGTCTGGAGTGTACCCGGTTACTCTGGGGCCAACGTC. Translating it yields CVWSVPGYSGANV. The whole CDR3 reads CVWSVPGYSGANVLTF.

With regard to this clone: The read finishes 3 residues shy of the CDR3 end, and the germline J gene is used to complete it. The V gene is TRBV5-1, the J gene TRBJ2-1, with D perhaps matching TRBD1 (6 bases). V was trimmed by 0 bases and J by 7 bases, leaving 14 bases between them. The length of the CDR3 is 15 residues. Germline lookup yields CDR1 SGHRS and CDR2 YFSETQ. The sequenced part of the CDR3 DNA is TGCGCCAGCAGCTTGGGGACAGTATCGGTAAATGAG. This gives the protein CASSLGTVSVNE. The entire CDR3 sequence reads CASSLGTVSVNEQFF. The complete variable domain, with remaining parts taken from reference TRBV5-1 and TRBJ2-1, reads KAGVTQTPRYLIKTRGQQVTLSCSPISGHRSVSWYQQTPGQGLQFLFEYFSETQRNKGNFPGRFSGRQFSNSRSEMNVSTLELGDSALYLCASSLGTVSVNEQFFGPGTRLTVL.